This record looks at one T cell receptor (beta chain) sequence and its context. A much larger clone differs from this one at a single base, so this may be a read error. This entry is derived from a study of Graves' ophthalmopathy and Graves' hyperthyroidism. As the template, RNA transcripts were used to amplify TCR beta CDR3 regions. The library came from an HTBI-primed first-round RT-PCR and a second-round multiplex PCR. A single record per CDR3 protein comes from TCRdb applying MiXCR to the multiplex PCR reads. The repertoire holds more than 1,000,000 distinct CDR3 sequences, with about 36% as singletons. This CDR3 region has 15 residues. Germline CDR1 LNHNV, CDR2 YYDKDF (reference sequence). V was shortened by 5 bases and J by 0 bases, with 11 bases between the two germline ends.

The receptor's source is an adult man with Graves' hyperthyroidism. Sequencing was done on a sample of peripheral blood or thyroid tissue (not recorded which). This rearrangement joins TRBV15 to TRBJ1-3; D is ambiguous. CDR3 residues: CATSSSHYSGNTIYF. The CDR3 region has the DNA TGTGCCACCAGCTCCTCACATTACTCTGGAAACACCATATATTTT.